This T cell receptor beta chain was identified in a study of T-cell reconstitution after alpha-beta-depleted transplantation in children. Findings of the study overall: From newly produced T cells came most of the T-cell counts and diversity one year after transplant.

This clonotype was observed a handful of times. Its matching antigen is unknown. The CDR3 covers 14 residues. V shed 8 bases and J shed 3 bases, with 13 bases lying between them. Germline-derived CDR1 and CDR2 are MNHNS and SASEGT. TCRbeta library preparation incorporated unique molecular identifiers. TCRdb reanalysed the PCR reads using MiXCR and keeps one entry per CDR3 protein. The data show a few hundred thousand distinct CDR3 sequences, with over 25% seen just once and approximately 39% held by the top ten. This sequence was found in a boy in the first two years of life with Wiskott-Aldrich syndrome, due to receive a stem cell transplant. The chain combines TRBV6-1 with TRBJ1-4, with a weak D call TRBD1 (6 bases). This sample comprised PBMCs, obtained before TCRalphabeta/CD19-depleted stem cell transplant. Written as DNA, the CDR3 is TGTGCCAGCCAGGAAGGGGGAGCTAATGAAAAACTGTTTTTT. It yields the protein CASQEGGANEKLFF.